What follows are 28 T cell receptor beta chains derived from one specimen sequenced in a study of shared clonotypes between healthy human individuals. Positive CCR7 selection of CD45RO-negative cells yielded the naive CD8 cells, and terminally differentiated effector memory CD45RA+ cells were excluded. Assay: immunoSEQ multiplex PCR; the TCRdb copy retains only in-frame clones and omits some. The sample carries more than 600,000 clones, 92% recorded once. Sequenced input: naive CD8+ T cells sorted from blood. The source is a man between 25 and 39 years old in good health.

This sequence joins TRBV29-1 and TRBJ2-1; TRBD2 agrees at 8 bases. Germline V gene sequence: CDR1 SQVTM, CDR2 ANQGSEA. CDR3 size: 13 residues. The CDR3 DNA follows: TGCCACACTACTAGCGGAGGTTACAATGAGCAGTTCTTC. Encoded protein: CHTTSGGYNEQFF.

This clone appeared a single time. The genes are TRBV28 and TRBJ1-5; a possible D gene is TRBD1 (6 bases). Germline CDR1 and CDR2: MDHEN and SYDVKM. This CDR3 is 18 amino acids long. Trimming stripped 4 bases from V and 0 bases from J, with 19 bases between. DNA of the CDR3: TGTGCCAGCAGTTCCGGCTGGGGGCTGGGGGATAGCAATCAGCCCCAGCATTTT. Translated: CASSSGWGLGDSNQPQHF.

V usage is TRBV29-1 and J usage is TRBJ2-1, with 8 bases fitting TRBD2. V shed 4 bases and J 0 bases; nucleotides not matched to a gene: 5. CDR3 length equals 15 residues. CDR1 SQVTM and CDR2 ANQGSEA come from the germline V gene. The CDR3 coding sequence is TGCAGCGTTGTAAGGGCGGGAGGCTCCTACAATGAGCAGTTCTTC. Amino acid sequence: CSVVRAGGSYNEQFF.

The chain couples TRBV5-1 to TRBJ2-2; unclear D gene. From germline, CDR1 is SGHRS and CDR2 YFSETQ. V was clipped by 7 bases and J by 4 bases, with 5 bases between them. The CDR3 is made up of 11 amino acids. CDR3 in amino acids: CASGPTGELFF. Here the CDR3 DNA reads TGCGCCAGCGGGCCCACCGGGGAGCTGTTTTTT.

The V and J genes are TRBV19 and TRBJ2-1, with 8 bases matching TRBD2. The CDR3 has 14 residues. Germline V gene data show CDR1 as LNHDA and CDR2 as SQIVND (reference sequence). Trimming cost V 5 bases and J 6 bases; bases outside gene matches: 6. The CDR3 is CASSPAGASNEQFF. The DNA of the CDR3 is TGTGCCAGTAGTCCAGCGGGAGCGTCCAATGAGCAGTTCTTC.

This clone was recorded once. The V call is TRBV2, the J call TRBJ2-2, with D tentatively TRBD1 (5 bases). The V gene's germline CDR1 is SNHLY and CDR2 FYNNEI. CDR3 size: 18 residues. With 3 bases removed from V and 4 bases from J, the gap between germline ends came to 21 bases. The CDR3 is CASSDATHAGQGTGELFF. Written as DNA, the CDR3 is TGTGCCAGCAGTGACGCCACCCATGCAGGGCAGGGCACCGGGGAGCTGTTTTTT.

The V call is TRBV21-1, the J call TRBJ2-2; the table's D call, TRBD1, was not checked against the DNA. TRBV21-1 constitutes a pseudogene. CDR3 length equals 15 residues. CDR3 coding DNA: TGTGCCAGCAGCAAAGGGGCTCCCGACACCGGGGAGCTGTTTTTT. Its translation is CASSKGAPDTGELFF.

V and J are TRBV19 and TRBJ1-1; D unresolved. Between the trimmed V and J ends, which lost 5 bases and 6 bases, there was a span of 7 bases. CDR3 length: 11 amino acids. The germline gives CDR1 LNHDA, CDR2 SQIVND (reference sequence). The CDR3 DNA reads as TGTGCCAGTAGTTTCAGCGCTGAAGCTTTCTTT. Translating gives CASSFSAEAFF.

The V call is TRBV9, the J call TRBJ2-7; 10 nucleotides match TRBD1. V shed 3 bases, J shed 3 bases, and the junction held 6 bases outside the gene matches. Germline-derived CDR1 and CDR2 are SGDLS and YYNGEE. The CDR3 is made up of 15 amino acids. The CDR3 protein is CASSAAGTGVYEQYF. As DNA, the CDR3 is TGTGCCAGCAGCGCAGCCGGGACAGGGGTCTACGAGCAGTACTTC.

The V call is TRBV27, the J call TRBJ2-3; D is perhaps TRBD2 (7 bases). The CDR3 sequence is 15 residues long. CDR1 and CDR2 from the germline V gene are MNHEY and SMNVEV (reference sequence). V gave up 8 bases and J gave up 4 bases, with 19 bases separating them. In DNA form, the CDR3 reads TGTGCCAGCCTTTCAAGGGGGGGTCGCGCAGATACGCAGTATTTT. As protein: CASLSRGGRADTQYF.

The gene calls are TRBV11-2 and TRBJ2-7, with 7 positions matching TRBD2. Losses at the gene ends were 0 bases for V and 4 bases for J; bases not matched to a gene: 6. CDR3 size: 15 residues. The germline CDR1 and CDR2 sequences are SGHAT and FQNNGV. CDR3: CASSLEGGRAYEQYF. CDR3 sequence (DNA): TGTGCCAGCAGCTTAGAGGGGGGGAGGGCATACGAGCAGTACTTC.

CDR3 amino acids: CASSRPTGSTGELFF. DNA for the CDR3: TGTGCCAGCAGCCGTCCGACAGGGTCCACCGGGGAGCTGTTTTTT. The chain combines TRBV5-6 with TRBJ2-2; 7 positions agree with TRBD1. Germline V gives CDR1 SGHDT, CDR2 YYEEEE. The CDR3 is 15 residues long. V lost 4 bases and J lost 4; bases outside the gene matches: 7.

This chain links TRBV13 with TRBJ2-4; the D gene is possibly TRBD1 (7 bases). The CDR3 consists of 14 residues. In germline, CDR1 is PRHDT, CDR2 FYEKMQ (reference sequence). The V and J ends lost 5 bases and 3 bases respectively, with 11 bases between them. In nucleotides, the CDR3 is TGTGCCAGCAGCGCGCGGGACAGCAAAAACATTCAGTACTTC. Protein: CASSARDSKNIQYF.

This chain links TRBV28 with TRBJ1-5; 9 bases are a match to TRBD1. J lost 6 bases, V lost 6 bases, and 12 bases had no gene match. The CDR3 has 16 residues. Germline values: CDR1 MDHEN, CDR2 SYDVKM. The CDR3 loop reads CASSWGTGNYGQPQHF. The CDR3, as DNA: TGTGCCAGCAGCTGGGGGACAGGGAACTACGGTCAGCCCCAGCATTTT.

V is TRBV7-9 and J is TRBJ2-1; 8 bases line up with TRBD2. Looked up from germline, CDR1 is SEHNR and CDR2 is FQNEAQ (reference sequence). V shed 2 bases and J 3 bases; nucleotides not matched to a gene: 9. CDR3 length: 17 amino acids. Here the CDR3 DNA reads TGTGCCAGCAGCTTAATGGAGAGCGGGAGATACTACAATGAGCAGTTCTTC. Its protein is CASSLMESGRYYNEQFF.

This chain links TRBV4-1 with TRBJ2-7, with 7 positions matching TRBD2. Germline CDR1 reads MGHRA; CDR2 reads YSYEKL. The CDR3 extends over 16 amino acids. Losses at the gene ends were 4 bases for V and 0 bases for J; bases not matched to a gene: 9. The chain's CDR3 is CASSPRLAGSSYEQYF. CDR3 DNA: TGCGCCAGCAGCCCGCGACTAGCCGGCAGCTCCTACGAGCAGTACTTC.

V usage is TRBV28 and J usage is TRBJ2-7, with TRBD2 matching over 10 bases. This CDR3 has 16 amino acids. Germline assignment: CDR1 MDHEN and CDR2 SYDVKM. V dropped 5 bases and J dropped 4; count of bases not matched to a gene: 11. CDR3 protein: CASSPPELAGTYEQYF. CDR3 DNA sequence: TGTGCCAGCAGTCCCCCGGAACTAGCGGGAACATACGAGCAGTACTTC.

The chain uses TRBV2 and TRBJ2-7; tentatively, D is TRBD1 (6 bases). The CDR3 is made up of 13 amino acids. Germline-derived CDR1 and CDR2 are SNHLY and FYNNEI. V shed 6 bases and J shed 4 bases, with 13 bases lying between them. The CDR3 DNA sequence: TGTGCCAGCAGGCTGGGGGCTCCATACGAGCAGTACTTC. Translated, it gives CASRLGAPYEQYF. Based on the CDR3 plus reference TRBV2 and TRBJ2-7, the full variable domain is EPEVTQTPSHQVTQMGQEVILRCVPISNHLYFYWYRQILGQKVEFLVSFYNNEISEKSEIFDDQFSVERPDGSNFTLKIRSTKLEDSAMYFCASRLGAPYEQYFGPGTRLTVT.

J is TRBJ1-1 and V is TRBV23-1; D is unclear. TRBV23-1 is flagged as an ORF with uncertain function. There are 10 residues in the CDR3. V lost 9 bases and J 10 bases, leaving 12 bases between the germline ends. CDR3 coding DNA: TGCGCCAGGAACCGGAGTGTAGCTTTCTTT. Protein sequence: CARNRSVAFF.

This clone was observed once. The J gene is TRBJ2-7, the V gene TRBV4-1; D is unclear. The CDR3 has 14 residues. Between the trimmed V and J ends, which lost 1 base and 2 bases, there was a span of 9 bases. Germline assignment: CDR1 MGHRA and CDR2 YSYEKL. The CDR3 DNA follows: TGCGCCAGCAGCCAAGGAGATCTAGCCTACGAGCAGTACTTC. This codes for CASSQGDLAYEQYF.

V and J are TRBV4-1 and TRBJ2-5, with D hard to call. Trimming pared 7 bases from V and 0 bases from J, leaving 15 bases between. The CDR3 covers 15 residues. The V gene's germline CDR1 is MGHRA and CDR2 YSYEKL. CDR3 nucleotides: TGCGCCAGCACCCCTTCGGGCACCTACCAAGAGACCCAGTACTTC. Translated, it gives CASTPSGTYQETQYF.

A note on this clone: Other DNA sequences in this sample translate to the same CDR3. For the CDR3, the DNA is TGTGCCAGCAGTTTATCGAGAACCGGGGAGCTGTTTTTT. This encodes CASSLSRTGELFF. The chain employs TRBV27 and TRBJ2-2; the D is unclear. This CDR3 contains 13 residues. Germline CDR1 is MNHEY and CDR2 is SMNVEV (reference sequence). V dropped 0 bases and J dropped 5 bases, with 4 bases sitting between them.

As regards this clone: The identical CDR3 is also encoded by other nucleotide sequences in the sample. The V and J genes are TRBV7-9 and TRBJ1-5; D is undetermined. The CDR3 has 12 residues. V lost 1 base, J lost 5 bases, and 3 bases lay in between. Germline V lookup: CDR1 SEHNR, CDR2 FQNEAQ (reference sequence). The CDR3 DNA follows: TGTGCCAGCAGCTTAGGGGATCAGCCCCAGCATTTT. The encoded protein is CASSLGDQPQHF.

In DNA form, the CDR3 reads TGTGCCAGCAGTTACGTTGTAAACAATGAAAAACTGTTTTTT. Its protein product is CASSYVVNNEKLFF. V and J are TRBV6-5 and TRBJ1-4; D not certain. This CDR3 has 14 residues. Germline V gene lookup returns CDR1 MNHEY and CDR2 SVGAGI. V was trimmed by 2 bases and J by 5 bases, leaving 9 bases between them.

The chain links TRBV10-3 to TRBJ2-7; 7 bases fit TRBD1. Germline V CDR1 and CDR2: ENHRY, SYGVKD. CDR3 length equals 13 residues. The ends lost 3 bases at V and 3 bases at J; junction bases unmatched: 2. CDR3 sequence (DNA): TGTGCCATCAGTGAAGGGACAGACTACGAGCAGTACTTC. This gives the protein CAISEGTDYEQYF.

The genes are TRBV2 and TRBJ2-3; no firm D call. The V and J ends lost 5 bases and 2 bases respectively, with 8 bases between them. The CDR3 totals 13 residues. Germline CDR1 is SNHLY and CDR2 is FYNNEI. The CDR3 nucleotides read TGTGCCAGCAGTCGACTTTACACAGATACGCAGTATTTT. The encoded protein is CASSRLYTDTQYF. Full variable domain (rest looked up from reference TRBV2 and TRBJ2-3): EPEVTQTPSHQVTQMGQEVILRCVPISNHLYFYWYRQILGQKVEFLVSFYNNEISEKSEIFDDQFSVERPDGSNFTLKIRSTKLEDSAMYFCASSRLYTDTQYFGPGTRLTVL.

The chain has TRBV27 and TRBJ2-1, with 7 bases identical to TRBD2. Germline CDR1 reads MNHEY; CDR2 reads SMNVEV (reference sequence). The CDR3 totals 14 residues. V trimming: 6 bases; J trimming: 4 bases; junction bases outside the gene matches: 6. The CDR3 sequence is CASRVVGGYNEQFF. DNA of the CDR3: TGTGCCAGCAGAGTGGTGGGGGGGTACAATGAGCAGTTCTTC.

This clone was seen a handful of times. This sequence joins TRBV30 and TRBJ2-7, with D possibly TRBD1 on 6 matching bases. CDR1 GTSNPN and CDR2 SVGIG come from the germline V gene (reference sequence). Trimming removed 1 base from V and 0 bases from J, with 13 bases in between. The CDR3 has 15 residues. The CDR3, as DNA: TGTGCCTGGAGTGGGAGGACAGTGAGCTCCTACGAGCAGTACTTC. Translated, it gives CAWSGRTVSSYEQYF. Combining the CDR3 with reference TRBV30 and TRBJ2-7 gives the whole variable domain SQTIHQWPATLVQPVGSPLSLECTVEGTSNPNLYWYRQAAGRGLQLLFYSVGIGQISSEVPQNLSASRPQDRQFILSSKKLLLSDSGFYLCAWSGRTVSSYEQYFGPGTRLTVT.